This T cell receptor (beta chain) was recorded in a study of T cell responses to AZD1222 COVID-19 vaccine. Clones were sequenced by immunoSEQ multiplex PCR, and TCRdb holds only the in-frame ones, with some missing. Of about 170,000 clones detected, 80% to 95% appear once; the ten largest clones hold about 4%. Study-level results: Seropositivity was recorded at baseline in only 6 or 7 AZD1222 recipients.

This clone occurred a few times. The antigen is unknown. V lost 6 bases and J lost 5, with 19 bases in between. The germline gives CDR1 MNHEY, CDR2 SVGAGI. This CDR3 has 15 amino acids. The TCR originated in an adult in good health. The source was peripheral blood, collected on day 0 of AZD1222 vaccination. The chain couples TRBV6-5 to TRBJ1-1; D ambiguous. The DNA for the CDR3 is TGTGCCAGCAGGTCCTACGGAACCAAAGGGACTGAAGCTTTCTTT. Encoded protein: CASRSYGTKGTEAFF.